This T cell receptor (beta chain) derives from a study of post-analysis software for immune sequencing data. The sample holds a few counts of this clonotype. What it recognizes is unknown. One end of the junction varies from germline; a read error may be responsible. Presence of unique molecular identifiers characterized the TCR beta cDNA libraries. Each CDR3 protein is one row after TCRdb ran MiXCR on the PCR reads. The sample lists about 540,000 distinct CDR3 sequences, around 36% occurring once. Germline CDR1 LGHNA, CDR2 YNFKEQ. The CDR3 is 19 amino acids. Notes on the study in general: F measure clustering grouped samples strongly by preparation batch. Controls had lower frequencies than patients of roughly five TRBV segments, which included TRBV5-6, TRBV5-1 and TRBV20-1.

The sequenced sample consisted of blood. This receptor was obtained from a girl younger than 18 with multiple sclerosis. The chain has TRBV4-2 and TRBJ1-5; maybe TRBD1 (6 bases). The CDR3 DNA is TGTGCTAGCAGCCAGTCGACAGGCTCCGGGAGATTCGGCAATCAGCCCCAGCATTTT. This encodes CASSQSTGSGRFGNQPQHF.